Only a few counts were recorded for the clone carrying this TCR beta chain. What it binds is not known. This record belongs to a study of T cell repertoires in cytomegalovirus infection. V lost 6 bases to trimming and J lost 1 base; unmatched junction nucleotides: 5. The CDR3 consists of 15 residues. From germline, CDR1 is MNHEY and CDR2 SVGAGI. MiXCR was run by TCRdb on the reads, yielding one entry per CDR3 protein. The sample records around 81,000 distinct CDR3 sequences, 40% being singletons. The rearrangement uses TRBV6-5 and TRBJ2-3; the match to TRBD1 covers 9 bases. The TCR was taken from a human donor in good health (CMV status not recorded). Some clones in this sample may be carry-over from other donors' samples. This specimen was CD8+ T cells from cultured PBMCs, taken from culture after CMV antigen stimulation. CDR3 region: CASRPRDRGTDTQYF. The CDR3 DNA is TGTGCCAGCAGGCCCAGGGACAGGGGCACAGATACGCAGTATTTT.